Presented here are 9 T cell receptor beta chains from one specimen sequenced in a study of read filtering for tumor transcriptome and immune sequencing. Molecular barcoded adaptors covering alpha/delta and beta/gamma chains were used on approximately 400 ng RNA. MiXCR, run by TCRdb on the reads, gives a single entry per CDR3 protein. Among about 58,000 distinct CDR3 sequences, about 12% were seen once, and the ten largest hold 16%. The material sequenced was a population of CD138-negative cells sorted from bone marrow. These receptors were collected from a donor over 35 with multiple myeloma.

This clonotype was found many times. The chain is built from TRBV7-9 and TRBJ1-4; maybe TRBD1 (5 bases). V lost 4 bases, J lost 6 bases, and 12 bases lay in between. CDR1 and CDR2 from the germline V gene are SEHNR and FQNEAQ (reference sequence). The CDR3 runs to 14 residues. DNA for the CDR3: TGTGCCAGCAGCTCGGACGGACATTATGAAAAACTGTTTTTT. Protein sequence: CASSSDGHYEKLFF. Combining the CDR3 with reference TRBV7-9 and TRBJ1-4 gives the whole variable domain DTGVSQNPRHKITKRGQNVTFRCDPISEHNRLYWYRQTLGQGPEFLTYFQNEAQLEKSRLLSDRFSAERPKGSFSTLEIQRTEQGDSAMYLCASSSDGHYEKLFFGSGTQLSVL.

A single count supports this clonotype. An end of the junction does not agree with germline; a read error may underlie this. This sequence joins TRBV6-2 or TRBV6-3 and TRBJ2-5, with TRBD2 matching over 8 bases. Germline V gene data show CDR1 as MNHEY and CDR2 as SVGEGT. The CDR3 covers 16 residues. The CDR3 DNA reads as TGTGCCAGTAGTTACGGTACTAGCGGATACCAAGAGACCCAGTACTTC. Protein sequence: CASSYGTSGYQETQYF.

In this sample, this clonotype turned up many times. The rearrangement joins TRBV11-2 to TRBJ1-1, with D perhaps matching TRBD1 (6 bases). The V and J ends lost 5 bases and 5 bases respectively, with 21 bases between them. CDR1 and CDR2 (germline): SGHAT, FQNNGV. CDR3 length: 16 amino acids. For the CDR3, the DNA is TGTGCCAGCAGCCCCGGGACAAACCTATACTCGACTGAAGCTTTCTTT. Translation gives CASSPGTNLYSTEAFF.

This clonotype was seen many times. This chain joins TRBV28 and TRBJ1-5; 9 bases line up with TRBD1. CDR3 length: 15 residues. Losses at the gene ends were 5 bases for V and 6 bases for J; bases not matched to a gene: 8. Looked up from germline, CDR1 is MDHEN and CDR2 is SYDVKM. The CDR3 here is CASSRTDRGGQPQHF. CDR3 DNA sequence: TGTGCCAGCAGTAGAACGGACAGGGGAGGTCAGCCCCAGCATTTT.

This clonotype has a handful of counts. V and J are TRBV29-1 and TRBJ2-3; 8 positions agree with TRBD2. CDR3 length equals 14 residues. From germline, CDR1 is SQVTM and CDR2 ANQGSEA. V trimming: 3 bases; J trimming: 6 bases; junction bases outside the gene matches: 8. In nucleotides, the CDR3 is TGCAGCGTTGATCCCGGGGGGGTAACTGATACGCAGTATTTT. This codes for CSVDPGGVTDTQYF.

The count of this clonotype is one. The chain is built from TRBV5-1 and TRBJ2-5; D call uncertain. Per germline, CDR1 SGHRS and CDR2 YFSETQ. V shed 0 bases and J shed 0 bases, with 6 bases lying between them. This CDR3 has 14 residues. Here the CDR3 reads CASSLGEYQETQYF. CDR3 DNA: TGCGCCAGCAGCTTGGGAGAGTACCAAGAGACCCAGTACTTC.

This clonotype showed up many times. The rearrangement uses TRBV5-1 and TRBJ2-1, with D perhaps matching TRBD2 (5 bases). The CDR3 loop spans 14 amino acids. V dropped 4 bases and J dropped 8 bases, with 16 bases sitting between them. Germline assignment: CDR1 SGHRS and CDR2 YFSETQ. In DNA form, the CDR3 reads TGCGCCAGCAGCGTCGACACCCCGAGGGATGAGCAGTTCTTC. This translates into CASSVDTPRDEQFF.

This clonotype was detected many times. The junction does not match germline at one end; this may be a read error. The CDR3 sequence is CASSLPLDRVYSAANVLTF. The CDR3 DNA reads TGTGCCAGCAGTTTACCTTTGGACAGGGTCTACTCTGCGGCCAACGTCCTGACTTTC. V gene TRBV27 combines with J gene TRBJ2-6, with 8 nucleotides matching TRBD1. CDR1 and CDR2 from the germline V gene are MNHEY and SMNVEV (reference sequence). CDR3 length equals 19 residues.

This clonotype has at least ten counts. The chain joins TRBV4-1 to TRBJ2-5; a possible D gene is TRBD1 (6 bases). Trimming took off 4 bases at V and 2 bases at J, with 11 bases between the two ends. The germline V gene encodes CDR1 MGHRA and CDR2 YSYEKL. The CDR3 extends over 14 amino acids. Written as DNA, the CDR3 is TGCGCCAGCAGCCCCCCGGACAGTCAAGAGACCCAGTACTTC. This codes for CASSPPDSQETQYF.